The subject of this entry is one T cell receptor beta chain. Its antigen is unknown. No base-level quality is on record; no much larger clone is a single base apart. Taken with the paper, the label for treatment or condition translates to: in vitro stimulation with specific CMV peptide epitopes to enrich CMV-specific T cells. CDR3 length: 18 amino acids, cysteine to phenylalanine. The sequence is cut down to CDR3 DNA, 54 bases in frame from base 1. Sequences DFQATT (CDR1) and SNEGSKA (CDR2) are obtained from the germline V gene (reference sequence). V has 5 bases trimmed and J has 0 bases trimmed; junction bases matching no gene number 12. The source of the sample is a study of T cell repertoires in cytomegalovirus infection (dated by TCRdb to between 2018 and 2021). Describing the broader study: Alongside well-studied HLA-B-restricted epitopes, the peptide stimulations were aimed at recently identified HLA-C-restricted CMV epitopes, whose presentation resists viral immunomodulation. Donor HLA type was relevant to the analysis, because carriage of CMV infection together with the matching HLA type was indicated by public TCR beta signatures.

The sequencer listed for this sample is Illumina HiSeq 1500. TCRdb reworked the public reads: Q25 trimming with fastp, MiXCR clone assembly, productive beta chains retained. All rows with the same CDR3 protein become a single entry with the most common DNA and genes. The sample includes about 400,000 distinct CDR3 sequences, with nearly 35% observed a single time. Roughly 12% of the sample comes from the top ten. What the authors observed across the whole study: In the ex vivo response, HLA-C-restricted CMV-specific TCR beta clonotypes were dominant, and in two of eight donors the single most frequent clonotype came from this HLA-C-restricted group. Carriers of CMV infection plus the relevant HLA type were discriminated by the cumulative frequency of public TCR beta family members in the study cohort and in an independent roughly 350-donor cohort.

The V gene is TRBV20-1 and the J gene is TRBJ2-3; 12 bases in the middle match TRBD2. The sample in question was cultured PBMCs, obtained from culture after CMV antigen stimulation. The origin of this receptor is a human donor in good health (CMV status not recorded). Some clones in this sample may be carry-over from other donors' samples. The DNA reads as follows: TGCAGTGCTTCGTCGACTAGCGGGAGTTTCTTAAGCACAGATACGCAGTATTTT. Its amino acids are CSASSTSGSFLSTDTQYF.